Shown below are 19 T cell receptor beta chains from a single sample sequenced in a study of shared clonotypes between healthy human individuals. Generated by immunoSEQ multiplex PCR, the TCRdb table keeps only in-frame clones and is missing some. The sample shows approximately 720,000 clones, more than 70% of them seen only once. The sequenced sample consisted of memory CD4+ T cells sorted from blood. As for subset: CD45RA-negative fraction. These receptors were obtained from a woman aged 30 to 39 in good health.

This clone appeared a single time. The J gene is TRBJ2-1, the V gene TRBV7-8; 7 positions agree with TRBD1. Germline-derived CDR1 and CDR2 are SGHVS and FQNEAQ. This CDR3 comprises 16 residues. Losses at the gene ends were 6 bases for V and 7 bases for J; bases not matched to a gene: 15. This CDR3 reads CASSDTNRGSVNEQFF. CDR3 in DNA: TGTGCCAGCAGTGACACAAACAGGGGAAGCGTGAATGAGCAGTTCTTC.

The genes are TRBV6-1 and TRBJ2-7; 10 positions agree with TRBD2. Germline-derived CDR1 and CDR2 are MNHNS and SASEGT. The CDR3 consists of 16 residues. V shed 3 bases, J shed 5 bases, and the junction held 10 bases outside the gene matches. The CDR3 region is CASSDPAGGQRDEQYF. The CDR3 DNA reads as TGTGCCAGCAGTGACCCAGCGGGAGGGCAGAGAGACGAGCAGTACTTC.

The genes are TRBV7-2 and TRBJ2-5, with a weak D call TRBD2 (6 bases). This CDR3 is 15 amino acids long. V was shortened by 3 bases and J by 3 bases, with 14 bases between the two germline ends. Germline loops: CDR1 SGHTA, CDR2 FQGNSA. CDR3 sequence: CASSLFGGMEETQYF. The CDR3 DNA reads TGTGCCAGCAGCTTGTTCGGCGGGATGGAAGAGACCCAGTACTTC.

This clone has a count of ten or more. CDR3 in amino acids: CSVGKLGQGKTGELFF. The CDR3, as DNA: TGCAGCGTTGGTAAATTGGGACAGGGGAAAACCGGGGAGCTGTTTTTT. J is TRBJ2-2 and V is TRBV29-1, with 10 bases fitting TRBD1. Per germline, CDR1 SQVTM and CDR2 ANQGSEA. The length of the CDR3 is 16 residues. V lost 4 bases and J lost 5; bases outside the gene matches: 10.

This clone was seen a few times. The rearrangement links TRBV7-9 to TRBJ2-5, with D unclear. Germline V gene data show CDR1 as SEHNR and CDR2 as FQNEAQ (reference sequence). The CDR3 has 13 amino acids. Trimming removed 5 bases at V and 4 bases at J, with 11 bases between. The CDR3 DNA follows: TGTGCCAGCAGCCAACAGAGTACAGAGACCCAGTACTTC. Encoded protein: CASSQQSTETQYF.

J is TRBJ2-2 and V is TRBV21-1; TRBD2, the table's D call, lacks a check against the DNA. TRBV21-1 is deemed a pseudogene. This CDR3 contains 14 residues. The DNA for the CDR3 is TGTGCCAGCTATCCTAGCGGGATAACCGGGGAGCTGTTTTTT. It yields the protein CASYPSGITGELFF.

The chain joins TRBV5-1 to TRBJ1-1, with D maybe TRBD1 (5 bases). V gave up 2 bases and J gave up 2 bases, with 10 bases separating them. The CDR3 has 14 amino acids. Germline CDR1 is SGHRS and CDR2 is YFSETQ. CDR3 DNA sequence: TGCGCCAGCAGCTTCGTTCAGGGTAACACTGAAGCTTTCTTT. It encodes CASSFVQGNTEAFF.

Turning to this clone: Other nucleotide sequences from this sample produce the same CDR3. The gene calls are TRBV5-1 and TRBJ2-1; TRBD2 agrees at 11 bases. This CDR3 spans 15 amino acids. CDR1 and CDR2 (germline): SGHRS, YFSETQ. Germline trimming cut 4 bases from V and 3 bases from J; bases unmatched to any gene: 3. In DNA form, the CDR3 reads TGCGCCAGCAGCCAAACTAGCGGGAGCTACAATGAGCAGTTCTTC. Its translation: CASSQTSGSYNEQFF. The full variable domain, in which reference TRBV5-1 and TRBJ2-1 provide the parts outside the CDR3, is KAGVTQTPRYLIKTRGQQVTLSCSPISGHRSVSWYQQTPGQGLQFLFEYFSETQRNKGNFPGRFSGRQFSNSRSEMNVSTLELGDSALYLCASSQTSGSYNEQFFGPGTRLTVL.

The V call is TRBV5-1, the J call TRBJ1-1; 8 positions agree with TRBD1. The V segment lost 2 bases and the J segment 2 bases; nucleotides outside the gene matches: 2. The CDR3 is 14 residues long. Germline V gene sequence: CDR1 SGHRS, CDR2 YFSETQ. CDR3 region: CASSFDRGNTEAFF. The CDR3 bases are TGCGCCAGCAGCTTTGACAGGGGAAACACTGAAGCTTTCTTT.

This chain joins TRBV5-1 and TRBJ1-1; no clear D. Trimming took 2 bases from V and 0 from J, leaving 8 bases between them. This CDR3 region has 14 residues. In germline, CDR1 is SGHRS, CDR2 YFSETQ. This CDR3 reads CASSLTGMNTEAFF. The CDR3 bases are TGCGCCAGCAGCTTAACGGGAATGAACACTGAAGCTTTCTTT.

This rearrangement joins TRBV7-2 to TRBJ2-5, with TRBD2 matching over 11 bases. V gave up 6 bases and J gave up 6 bases; unmatched junction bases: 6. This CDR3 has 14 amino acids. Per the germline V gene, CDR1 is SGHTA and CDR2 is FQGNSA. Written as DNA, the CDR3 is TGTGCCAGCAGATTAATAGCGGGGGGGAAGACCCAGTACTTC. Protein product: CASRLIAGGKTQYF.

This clone has a single count. The chain combines TRBV4-2 with TRBJ1-1; 10 bases map to TRBD1. This CDR3 spans 15 amino acids. Germline V gene lookup returns CDR1 LGHNA and CDR2 YNFKEQ. After removal of 5 bases from V and 2 bases from J, the junction contained 5 bases not matched to a gene. The CDR3 region has the DNA TGTGCCAGCAGCGGGACAGGGGTCTTCAACACTGAAGCTTTCTTT. Its protein is CASSGTGVFNTEAFF.

CDR3 nucleotides: TGTGCCTGGAGTGTGGGCCTCGGCTCCTACAATGAGCAGTTCTTC. Translated: CAWSVGLGSYNEQFF. The chain employs TRBV30 and TRBJ2-1; D is ambiguous. V lost 0 bases, J lost 0 bases, and 9 bases lay in between. This CDR3 spans 15 amino acids. Germline CDR1 and CDR2: GTSNPN and SVGIG (reference sequence).

This clone was observed a single time. The V call is TRBV12-1, the J call TRBJ2-7; the table's D call of TRBD2 was not tested on the DNA. TRBV12-1 is an annotated pseudogene. The CDR3 is made up of 16 amino acids. CDR3 region: CASRRHTSDSSYEQYF. The CDR3 bases are TGTGCCAGCAGGCGCCACACTAGCGATAGCTCCTACGAGCAGTACTTC.

The rearrangement uses TRBV5-1 and TRBJ2-1; 10 bases map to TRBD2. Germline-derived CDR1 and CDR2 are SGHRS and YFSETQ. The CDR3 runs to 16 residues. V shed 3 bases, J shed 5 bases, and the junction held 8 bases outside the gene matches. CDR3 amino acids: CASSSVPSGRHNEQFF. DNA for the CDR3: TGCGCCAGCAGCTCGGTTCCTAGCGGGAGACACAATGAGCAGTTCTTC.

This clone appeared once. V is TRBV2 and J is TRBJ2-7; D possibly corresponds to TRBD2 (5 bases). The V and J ends lost 4 bases and 4 bases respectively, with 11 bases between them. Germline CDR1 is SNHLY and CDR2 is FYNNEI. This CDR3 has 13 amino acids. The CDR3 sequence: CASSGRGTYEQYF. CDR3 DNA sequence: TGTGCCAGCAGTGGCCGGGGTACGTACGAGCAGTACTTC.

This clone was observed a handful of times. The chain carries TRBV5-8 and TRBJ2-2, with a weak D call TRBD2 (7 bases). The CDR3 spans 15 residues. Looked up from germline, CDR1 is SGHTS and CDR2 is YDEGEE. Trimming took 1 base from V and 4 from J, leaving 11 bases between them. In DNA, the CDR3 is TGTGCCAGCAGCTTGAATAGGGGGGGCACCGGGGAGCTGTTTTTT. It yields the protein CASSLNRGGTGELFF. Complete variable domain (other parts from reference TRBV5-8 and TRBJ2-2): EAGVTQSPTHLIKTRGQQATLRCSPISGHTSVYWYQQALGLGLQFLLWYDEGEERNRGNFPPRFSGRQFPNYSSELNVNALELEDSALYLCASSLNRGGTGELFFGEGSRLTVL.

The V call is TRBV18, the J call TRBJ2-5; D unclear. In germline, CDR1 is KGHSH, CDR2 LQKENI. CDR3 length: 15 residues. V was pared by 4 bases and J by 2 bases, with 14 bases between. In nucleotides, the CDR3 is TGTGCCAGCTCACTCGCCACAGAGACGCAAGAGACCCAGTACTTC. This codes for CASSLATETQETQYF.

The V gene is TRBV18, the J gene TRBJ1-4, with a weak D call TRBD1 (6 bases). CDR3 length: 15 residues. The germline gives CDR1 KGHSH, CDR2 LQKENI. Between the trimmed V and J ends, which lost 6 bases and 3 bases, there was a span of 14 bases. CDR3 sequence (DNA): TGTGCCAGCTCGCCCCAGGGGCCCTCTAATGAAAAACTGTTTTTT. Its protein is CASSPQGPSNEKLFF.